The text below deals with one TCR beta chain. The data derive from a study of blood T cell repertoires in COVID-19. The CDR3 length is 12 residues. The V and J ends lost 5 bases and 7 bases, in that order; junction bases with no gene match: 5. CDR1 is SGHDT and CDR2 is YYEEEE in the germline V gene. Enrolled during active infection, Seattle patients were then followed longitudinally. How the authors handled the data: By means of reference gene primer amplification, nucleated cell counts were estimated. Only in-frame clones appear in the TCRdb table, and some are missing; sequencing was by immunoSEQ multiplex PCR. That table supplies the V and J calls and clone size; D and trimming were determined from the DNA. The table includes roughly 220,000 clones, roughly 80% detected once.

V usage is TRBV5-6 and J usage is TRBJ2-7; 8 bases agree with TRBD1. The sample taken for sequencing was peripheral blood. The sequence was obtained from a woman of 80 years or more with COVID-19, enrolled during active disease. CDR3 DNA: TGTGCCAGCAGGGATACAGGGGGGGAGCAGTACTTC. Amino acids: CASRDTGGEQYF.